The present T cell receptor (beta chain) was sequenced within a study of STAT5B mutations in CD4+ large granular lymphocyte leukemia. The ends were cut back, 1 base at V and 5 bases at J, with 8 bases in the middle. Per germline, CDR1 MGHRA and CDR2 YSYEKL. The CDR3 has 13 residues. Study-level results: Top patient clones used TRBV06 genes more often: 8/27 versus 2/35 in controls.

This clone has more than one count but fewer than ten. Its antigen is unidentified. Healthy controls were blood donor buffy coats. Produced via immunoSEQ multiplex PCR; TCRdb's table is partial and in-frame only. The repertoire has 20,000 to 25,000 clones, 60% to 80% of them found once; the top ten carry around 4%. The receptor was isolated from a human donor in good health. This chain links TRBV4-1 with TRBJ2-5; maybe TRBD1 (6 bases). Sequencing was performed on CD4+ T cells from blood buffy coats. CDR3 sequence: CASSQGTDETQYF. The CDR3 DNA reads as TGCGCCAGCAGCCAAGGGACAGACGAGACCCAGTACTTC.